One sample yielded the 27 T cell receptor beta chains listed below, sequenced in a study of blood T cells in healthy people across ages. Primers used in a second PCR of roughly 6 to 12 cycles were a sample-barcoded 5' primer and a J-beta primer mix. A single record per CDR3 protein comes from TCRdb applying MiXCR to the 5' RACE reads. The table includes 720,000 or so distinct CDR3 sequences, around two fifths detected once. The sample taken for sequencing was blood. These receptors originate from a man older than 75 in good health.

This clonotype occurred many times. This chain links TRBV3-1 with TRBJ2-7, with D unclear. Per germline, CDR1 LGHDT and CDR2 YNNKEL (reference sequence). The CDR3 sequence is 11 residues long. Trimming removed 4 bases from V and 6 bases from J, with 7 bases in between. This chain's CDR3 is CASSLIGEQYF. CDR3 nucleotide sequence: TGTGCCAGCAGCCTAATAGGCGAGCAGTACTTC.

The chain combines TRBV4-2 with TRBJ2-5, with 12 bases matching TRBD2. The CDR3 spans 16 residues. With 4 bases clipped from V and 2 bases from J, the junction kept 5 bases outside the gene matches. Germline loops: CDR1 LGHNA, CDR2 YNFKEQ. The CDR3 reads CASSLGTSGPQETQYF. In DNA, the CDR3 is TGTGCCAGCAGCCTCGGGACTAGCGGGCCACAAGAGACCCAGTACTTC.

Only a few counts were recorded for this clonotype. The chain is built from TRBV9 and TRBJ2-5; D assignment may be TRBD1 or TRBD2 (5 bases each). The CDR3 has 15 amino acids. Germline V CDR1 and CDR2: SGDLS, YYNGEE. Trimming stripped 2 bases from V and 4 bases from J, with 15 bases between. The CDR3 loop is CASSVRGRAGETQYF. Written as DNA, the CDR3 is TGTGCCAGCAGCGTGAGGGGCAGGGCTGGAGAGACCCAGTACTTC.

The J gene is TRBJ2-1, the V gene TRBV14; TRBD2 matches 9 bases. The germline V gene has CDR1 SGHDN and CDR2 FVKESK. The CDR3 spans 18 residues. J was trimmed by 0 bases and V by 3 bases; bases with no gene match: 9. The CDR3: CASSHTSGLLSSYNEQFF. CDR3 bases: TGTGCCAGCAGCCACACTAGCGGGCTTTTAAGCTCCTACAATGAGCAGTTCTTC.

This chain links TRBV6-5 with TRBJ2-7; 7 bases line up with TRBD2. TRBJ2-5 explains the end of the DNA better; the J call may be wrong. Germline V gene data show CDR1 as MNHEY and CDR2 as SVGAGI. The CDR3 loop spans 13 amino acids. As DNA, the CDR3 is TGTGCCAGCAGCCCCGGGACTACCCAGACCCAGTACTTC. Residues: CASSPGTTQTQYF.

In this sample, this clonotype turned up many times. The chain uses TRBV20-1 and TRBJ2-7, with a tentative D call TRBD2 (5 bases). Germline loops: CDR1 DFQATT, CDR2 SNEGSKA (reference sequence). V was shortened by 0 bases and J by 4 bases, with 16 bases between the two germline ends. The CDR3 runs to 15 residues. The CDR3 loop is CSARDLEGPGYEQYF. CDR3 DNA sequence: TGCAGTGCTAGAGATCTAGAGGGCCCCGGGTACGAGCAGTACTTC.

The chain joins TRBV6-4 to TRBJ2-3; possibly TRBD2 for D (6 bases). V lost 7 bases and J lost 3, with 17 bases in between. The germline V gene encodes CDR1 MRHNA and CDR2 SNTAGT. The CDR3 is 15 amino acids. The DNA of the CDR3 is TGTGCCAGCACCCCGCAGAGGCGGGATACAGATACGCAGTATTTT. Translation gives CASTPQRRDTDTQYF.

V and J are TRBV20-1 and TRBJ1-5; D gene ambiguous. Per germline, CDR1 DFQATT and CDR2 SNEGSKA (reference sequence). The CDR3 extends over 14 amino acids. The V end was cut by 5 bases, the J end by 6 bases, with 17 bases between. The chain's CDR3 is CSAEDPLWGQPQHF. DNA for the CDR3: TGCAGTGCTGAGGACCCCCTCTGGGGTCAGCCCCAGCATTTT.

This clonotype was counted ten times or more. The CDR3 bases are TGTGCCACCAGCGGATGGGACAGCTCGAGACGCGAGCAGTACTTC. It yields the protein CATSGWDSSRREQYF. V is TRBV15 and J is TRBJ2-7; TRBD1 matches 7 bases. CDR1 LNHNV and CDR2 YYDKDF come from the germline V gene (reference sequence). V shed 5 bases, J shed 6 bases, and the junction held 13 bases outside the gene matches. The CDR3 length is 15 residues.

The chain recombines TRBV6-6 with TRBJ1-1; 7 positions agree with TRBD1. V was clipped by 5 bases and J by 0 bases; unmatched bases: 12. Germline V CDR1 and CDR2: MNHNY, SVGAGI (reference sequence). This CDR3 is built from 17 residues. CDR3 nucleotide sequence: TGTGCCAGCAGTACTCCACCAGGGGGTGGGATGAACACTGAAGCTTTCTTT. Encoded protein: CASSTPPGGGMNTEAFF.

This clonotype occurred a few times. The chain employs TRBV24-1 and TRBJ2-7; 12 bases align to TRBD2. V dropped 4 bases and J dropped 7; count of bases not matched to a gene: 1. The V gene's germline CDR1 is KGHDR and CDR2 SFDVKD. The CDR3 is made up of 13 amino acids. CDR3 in amino acids: CATSETSGREQYF. The CDR3 DNA sequence: TGTGCCACCAGTGAGACTAGCGGGAGAGAGCAGTACTTC.

The chain links TRBV6-5 to TRBJ2-1; D is ambiguous. From germline, CDR1 is MNHEY and CDR2 SVGAGI. V was shortened by 2 bases and J by 8 bases, with 7 bases between the two germline ends. CDR3 size: 12 residues. The CDR3 bases are TGTGCCAGCAGTTACGATGGGGATGAGCAGTTCTTC. It yields the protein CASSYDGDEQFF.

CDR3 DNA sequence: TGCAGTGCTAGAGATACGGGAGGCCACAATGAGCAGTTCTTC. It codes for CSARDTGGHNEQFF. This chain links TRBV20-1 with TRBJ2-1, with TRBD2 matching over 7 bases. Germline values: CDR1 DFQATT, CDR2 SNEGSKA (reference sequence). This CDR3 contains 14 residues. Trimming took 0 bases from V and 5 from J; bases not matched to a gene: 4.

This clonotype turned up a few times. CDR3: CASRSAGGPYNEQFF. The CDR3, as DNA: TGTGCCAGCAGGTCAGCGGGAGGGCCATACAATGAGCAGTTCTTC. The chain recombines TRBV27 with TRBJ2-1; 10 bases align to TRBD2. The CDR3 contains 15 residues. CDR1 and CDR2 (germline): MNHEY, SMNVEV (reference sequence). The trim removed 6 bases at V and 4 bases at J, leaving 6 bases unmatched.

This clonotype came up many times. This chain links TRBV6-2 or TRBV6-3 with TRBJ2-3; TRBD2 aligns across 8 bases. There are 15 residues in the CDR3. Trimming took 6 bases from V and 3 from J; bases not matched to a gene: 8. Germline V lookup: CDR1 MNHEY, CDR2 SVGEGT. This CDR3 is CASSSAGTSTDTQYF. CDR3 bases: TGTGCCAGCAGCTCTGCCGGGACTAGTACAGATACGCAGTATTTT.

The chain combines TRBV5-1 with TRBJ2-7; D gene ambiguous. From germline, CDR1 is SGHRS and CDR2 YFSETQ. V dropped 2 bases and J dropped 2 bases, with 11 bases sitting between them. The length of the CDR3 is 14 residues. The CDR3 spells CASSFESVPYEQYF. The CDR3, as DNA: TGCGCCAGCAGCTTTGAAAGCGTCCCCTACGAGCAGTACTTC.

The chain links TRBV12-3 or TRBV12-4 to TRBJ1-5; D is unclear. Trimming cost V 4 bases and J 4 bases, with 14 bases left between them. CDR3 length equals 15 residues. CDR3 in amino acids: CASSWYVGSNQPQHF. The CDR3 DNA follows: TGTGCCAGCAGTTGGTATGTAGGGTCGAATCAGCCCCAGCATTTT.

The chain joins TRBV7-2 to TRBJ2-1; 8 bases align to TRBD2. J was trimmed by 6 bases and V by 5 bases; bases with no gene match: 9. The germline V gene has CDR1 SGHTA and CDR2 FQGNSA. The CDR3 has 15 residues. CDR3 DNA: TGTGCCAGCAGCCCCCCGGGACTAGTTTTCAATGAGCAGTTCTTC. As protein: CASSPPGLVFNEQFF.

The chain recombines TRBV20-1 with TRBJ2-1, with 11 bases matching TRBD2. The length of the CDR3 is 18 residues. Germline lookup yields CDR1 DFQATT and CDR2 SNEGSKA (reference sequence). V trimming: 0 bases; J trimming: 4 bases; junction bases outside the gene matches: 11. CDR3 region: CSARDPSQASGRYNEQFF. The CDR3 nucleotides read TGCAGTGCTAGAGACCCTTCTCAAGCTAGCGGGAGGTACAATGAGCAGTTCTTC.

This clonotype was counted at least ten times. Since a much larger clone is just one base distant, this may be a read error. The chain links TRBV7-2 to TRBJ2-7, with 10 bases identical to TRBD2. The CDR3 is 18 amino acids. J lost 4 bases, V lost 3 bases, and 15 bases had no gene match. Germline values: CDR1 SGHTA, CDR2 FQGNSA. Here the CDR3 DNA reads TGTGCCAGCAGCTTTCGACAGTCCGGACGAGCGGGAGGGTACGAGCAGTACTTC. This sequence encodes CASSFRQSGRAGGYEQYF.

Worth noting for this clonotype: This may come from a read error, since a much larger clone is one base off. V is TRBV27 and J is TRBJ2-1, with D uncertain. The DNA end is more similar to TRBJ2-7, so the J call may be wrong. Germline lookup yields CDR1 MNHEY and CDR2 SMNVEV (reference sequence). The CDR3 totals 14 residues. CDR3 region: CASTQLGSYNEQYF. Here the CDR3 DNA reads TGTGCCAGCACCCAACTTGGCTCCTACAATGAGCAGTACTTC.

On this clonotype: One end of the junction fails to match germline, which may point to a read error. The V and J genes are TRBV28 and TRBJ2-4; the D gene is possibly TRBD2 (5 bases). Germline V lookup: CDR1 MDHEN, CDR2 SYDVKM. CDR3 length: 16 residues. In DNA, the CDR3 is TGTGCCAGCAGTTCAGTACTAGTCCTAGCCCAAAACATTCAGTACTTC. Its protein product is CASSSVLVLAQNIQYF. Supplemented by reference TRBV28 and TRBJ2-4, the full variable domain reads DVKVTQSSRYLVKRTGEKVFLECVQDMDHENMFWYRQDPGLGLRLIYFSYDVKMKEKGDIPEGYSVSREKKERFSLILESASTNQTSMYLCASSSVLVLAQNIQYFGAGTRLSVL.

The V and J genes are TRBV5-1 and TRBJ2-5; tentatively, D is TRBD1 or TRBD2 (6 bases each). The J call is doubtful: the DNA matches TRBJ2-7 better. The germline V gene has CDR1 SGHRS and CDR2 YFSETQ. CDR3 length: 14 amino acids. CDR3 coding DNA: TGCGCCAGCAGCTTACTAGGGGGGCCATCCGAGCAGTACTTC. This codes for CASSLLGGPSEQYF.

This clonotype showed up just a few times. The genes are TRBV20-1 and TRBJ2-5, with 9 bases lining up with TRBD2. The J call is uncertain, as TRBJ2-7 better fits the DNA end. CDR1 is DFQATT and CDR2 is SNEGSKA in the germline V gene (reference sequence). The CDR3 sequence is 13 residues long. In nucleotides, the CDR3 is TGCAGCGCCCCCGGTAGCGGGAGCCGCGAGCAGTACTTC. It specifies CSAPGSGSREQYF.

The CDR3 is CSARVSYEQYF. For the CDR3, the DNA is TGCAGTGCTAGAGTTAGCTACGAGCAGTACTTC. The J gene is TRBJ2-7, the V gene TRBV20-1, with no clear D. V was clipped by 1 base and J by 3 bases, with 4 bases between them. The CDR3 is 11 amino acids. The V gene's germline CDR1 is DFQATT and CDR2 SNEGSKA (reference sequence).

The gene calls are TRBV5-1 and TRBJ1-2, with no clear D. V was shortened by 4 bases and J by 8 bases, with 15 bases between the two germline ends. Per germline, CDR1 SGHRS and CDR2 YFSETQ. The length of the CDR3 is 13 residues. CDR3 region: CASSVSPTGGYTF. CDR3 nucleotide sequence: TGCGCCAGCAGCGTGAGTCCCACCGGCGGCTACACCTTC.

The rearrangement joins TRBV5-1 to TRBJ2-3; D not certain. The CDR3 runs to 15 residues. Trimming shortened V by 0 bases and J by 8 bases, and 16 bases separated the two germline ends. The germline CDR1 and CDR2 sequences are SGHRS and YFSETQ. The CDR3: CASSLDTADGRTQYF. CDR3 bases: TGCGCCAGCAGCTTGGATACTGCGGATGGGCGTACGCAGTATTTT. Looking up the rest from reference TRBV5-1 and TRBJ2-3 gives the full variable domain: KAGVTQTPRYLIKTRGQQVTLSCSPISGHRSVSWYQQTPGQGLQFLFEYFSETQRNKGNFPGRFSGRQFSNSRSEMNVSTLELGDSALYLCASSLDTADGRTQYFGPGTRLTVL.